Each of the 25 T cell receptor beta chains below was sequenced from the same sample in a study of brain T cells in children with intractable seizures. Data came from immunoSEQ multiplex PCR; TCRdb stores just in-frame clones and leaves some out. The table shows around 100,000 clones, with under 95% occurring only once. The sequences come from peripheral blood, collected at surgery. These receptors were collected from a boy younger than two with hemimegalencephaly and intractable seizures.

The rearrangement uses TRBV7-3 and TRBJ2-3, with D possibly being TRBD2 (6 bases). This CDR3 comprises 15 residues. V lost 1 base and J 4 bases, leaving 12 bases between the germline ends. The germline V gene encodes CDR1 SGHTA and CDR2 FQGTGA. For the CDR3, the DNA is TGTGCCAGCAGCTTAAGTCCGGGAGCAGCAGATACGCAGTATTTT. This sequence encodes CASSLSPGAADTQYF.

A remark on this clone: One end of the junction varies from germline; a read error may be responsible. CDR3 sequence reads: CASSQFQSGSSEQYF. As DNA, the CDR3 is TGCGCCAGCAGTCAATTCCAAAGCGGGTCCTCCGAGCAGTACTTC. The V and J genes are TRBV23-1 and TRBJ2-7, with TRBD2 as a possible D gene (6 bases). TRBV23-1 is placed among ORFs of uncertain function. The CDR3 sequence is 15 residues long.

The V gene is TRBV7-2, the J gene TRBJ2-5; 12 positions agree with TRBD2. This CDR3 comprises 17 residues. Trimming at V came to 1 base and at J to 3 bases, leaving 6 bases not matched to a gene. The germline V gene encodes CDR1 SGHTA and CDR2 FQGNSA. CDR3 coding DNA: TGTGCCAGCAGCTTAGGCCCTAGCGGGAGGGCAGAAGAGACCCAGTACTTC. Translation gives CASSLGPSGRAEETQYF.

The chain has TRBV5-8 and TRBJ1-5; D gene uncertain. Trimming stripped 0 bases from V and 2 bases from J, with 12 bases between. CDR1 SGHTS and CDR2 YDEGEE come from the germline V gene. The CDR3 is 16 amino acids. CDR3 sequence reads: CASSLGSGLGNQPQHF. The CDR3 bases are TGTGCCAGCAGCTTGGGCTCCGGTTTAGGCAATCAGCCCCAGCATTTT.

The CDR3 DNA sequence: TGTGCCAGCAGCTTGGGGGACAGGGACACAGATACGCAGTATTTT. It yields the protein CASSLGDRDTDTQYF. The rearrangement uses TRBV7-9 and TRBJ2-3; 9 nucleotides match TRBD1. CDR1 and CDR2 (germline): SEHNR, FQNEAQ (reference sequence). The trim removed 3 bases at V and 2 bases at J, leaving 3 bases unmatched. The CDR3 runs 15 residues. The variable domain in full, with the rest retrieved from reference TRBV7-9 and TRBJ2-3, is DTGVSQNPRHKITKRGQNVTFRCDPISEHNRLYWYRQTLGQGPEFLTYFQNEAQLEKSRLLSDRFSAERPKGSFSTLEIQRTEQGDSAMYLCASSLGDRDTDTQYFGPGTRLTVL.

The V gene is TRBV7-2, the J gene TRBJ2-5; the D gene is possibly TRBD2 (6 bases). V was pared by 5 bases and J by 0 bases, with 7 bases between. Germline-derived CDR1 and CDR2 are SGHTA and FQGNSA. The CDR3 covers 13 residues. CDR3 protein: CASSRLDQETQYF. CDR3 in DNA: TGTGCCAGCAGCCGACTAGACCAAGAGACCCAGTACTTC.

This clone was seen a handful of times. The chain links TRBV6-5 to TRBJ2-7; unclear D gene. Trimming cost V 6 bases and J 4 bases, with 13 bases left between them. The CDR3 totals 13 residues. Germline V gives CDR1 MNHEY, CDR2 SVGAGI. The CDR3 bases are TGTGCCAGCAGCCCCACGACCGGTTACGAGCAGTACTTC. It encodes CASSPTTGYEQYF.

The chain has TRBV7-8 and TRBJ2-3; 7 nucleotides agree with TRBD2. Germline CDR1 is SGHVS and CDR2 is FQNEAQ. The CDR3 sequence is 17 residues long. The V and J ends lost 1 base and 0 bases, in that order; junction bases with no gene match: 7. CDR3 DNA sequence: TGTGCCAGCAGCTTAGTAGCGCTAGCGGCTAGCACAGATACGCAGTATTTT. It is translated as CASSLVALAASTDTQYF.

J is TRBJ2-7 and V is TRBV3-1 (or the pseudogene TRBV3-2); either TRBD1 or TRBD2 may supply D (5 bases each). This CDR3 has 17 residues. The germline V gene encodes CDR1 LGHDT and CDR2 YNNKEL (reference sequence). V dropped 4 bases and J dropped 0 bases, with 19 bases sitting between them. The CDR3 region is CASSPGVSRVISYEQYF. The CDR3 DNA sequence: TGTGCCAGCAGCCCCGGGGTCAGCAGGGTTATCTCCTACGAGCAGTACTTC.

This clone was recorded once. This chain uses TRBV3-1 (or the pseudogene TRBV3-2) with TRBJ1-5, with 9 bases fitting TRBD1. Looked up from germline, CDR1 is LGHDT and CDR2 is YNNKEL (reference sequence). There are 16 residues in the CDR3. V lost 3 bases to trimming and J lost 0 bases; unmatched junction nucleotides: 3. CDR3 sequence: CASSHGQGISNQPQHF. CDR3 nucleotides: TGTGCCAGCAGCCATGGACAGGGGATTAGCAATCAGCCCCAGCATTTT.

The chain employs TRBV6-2 or TRBV6-3 and TRBJ1-5; D remains unclear. This CDR3 is built from 16 residues. The germline V and J ends were trimmed by 4 bases and 0 bases, with 13 bases remaining between them. CDR1 is MNHEY and CDR2 is SVGEGT in the germline V gene. DNA for the CDR3: TGTGCCAGCAGTTTCTTGCAGACTCTTAGCAATCAGCCCCAGCATTTT. This translates into CASSFLQTLSNQPQHF.

This chain connects TRBV7-9 to TRBJ2-7; 13 positions match TRBD2. V gave up 5 bases and J gave up 1 base; unmatched junction bases: 8. The germline V gene has CDR1 SEHNR and CDR2 FQNEAQ (reference sequence). There are 17 residues in the CDR3. DNA of the CDR3: TGTGCCAGCAGCCGACTAGCGGGAGGCCTCAATTCCTACGAGCAGTACTTC. It encodes CASSRLAGGLNSYEQYF. The variable domain in full, with the rest retrieved from reference TRBV7-9 and TRBJ2-7, is DTGVSQNPRHKITKRGQNVTFRCDPISEHNRLYWYRQTLGQGPEFLTYFQNEAQLEKSRLLSDRFSAERPKGSFSTLEIQRTEQGDSAMYLCASSRLAGGLNSYEQYFGPGTRLTVT.

This clone showed up just once. The V gene is TRBV5-1, the J gene TRBJ2-1; TRBD2 aligns across 7 bases. Germline V CDR1 and CDR2: SGHRS, YFSETQ. This CDR3 has 13 residues. V trimming: 1 base; J trimming: 9 bases; junction bases outside the gene matches: 4. The CDR3 region is CASSLLADGEQFF. In nucleotides, the CDR3 is TGCGCCAGCAGCTTGCTAGCGGACGGTGAGCAGTTCTTC.

The gene calls are TRBV6-2 or TRBV6-3 and TRBJ2-7; 8 positions match TRBD2. CDR3 length: 15 amino acids. J was trimmed by 4 bases and V by 4 bases; bases with no gene match: 9. CDR1 MNHEY and CDR2 SVGEGT come from the germline V gene. The DNA of the CDR3 is TGTGCCAGCAGTTTAGTCCTAGCGGGTACTTACGAGCAGTACTTC. Translated, it gives CASSLVLAGTYEQYF.

The chain carries TRBV6-6 and TRBJ2-7, with TRBD2 matching over 7 bases. CDR1 and CDR2 from the germline V gene are MNHNY and SVGAGI (reference sequence). The CDR3 runs 14 residues. Trimming cost V 9 bases and J 2 bases; bases outside gene matches: 10. The DNA for the CDR3 is TGTGCCAGGACCTGGGGCGGGAGAACCTACGAGCAGTACTTC. Its translation: CARTWGGRTYEQYF.

The chain employs TRBV5-1 and TRBJ1-2; D might be TRBD1 (5 bases). Germline CDR1 and CDR2: SGHRS and YFSETQ. The length of the CDR3 is 14 residues. Trimming shortened V by 0 bases and J by 4 bases, and 10 bases separated the two germline ends. The CDR3 reads CASSLATRGYGYTF. CDR3 sequence (DNA): TGCGCCAGCAGCTTGGCAACGAGGGGCTATGGCTACACCTTC.

V is TRBV6-1 and J is TRBJ2-7, with 9 bases matching TRBD1. V lost 2 bases, J lost 0 bases, and 2 bases stayed unmatched. The CDR3 runs to 15 residues. Germline CDR1 reads MNHNS; CDR2 reads SASEGT. In DNA form, the CDR3 reads TGTGCCAGCAGTGAATGGACAGGGGACTCCTACGAGCAGTACTTC. It specifies CASSEWTGDSYEQYF.

The chain is built from TRBV11-3 and TRBJ2-5; the match to TRBD2 covers 13 bases. The V segment lost 4 bases and the J segment 4 bases; nucleotides outside the gene matches: 0. CDR1 and CDR2 from the germline V gene are SGHNT and YENEEA. The CDR3 spans 14 residues. The CDR3 DNA sequence: TGTGCCAGCAGCTGGACTAGCGGGAGAGAGACCCAGTACTTC. This sequence encodes CASSWTSGRETQYF.

The chain recombines TRBV5-3 with TRBJ2-3, with 9 bases identical to TRBD1. TRBV5-3 is an open reading frame whose function is uncertain. This CDR3 is built from 14 residues. With 4 bases clipped from V and 1 base from J, the junction kept 1 base outside the gene matches. DNA of the CDR3: TGTGCCAGAAGCACAGGGGGCGGCACAGATACGCAGTATTTT. Translation gives CARSTGGGTDTQYF.

This sequence joins TRBV10-3 and TRBJ1-2; D is perhaps TRBD1 (6 bases). The CDR3 contains 16 residues. The germline gives CDR1 ENHRY, CDR2 SYGVKD. Trimming left V 3 bases short and J 5 bases short, with 19 bases between. The CDR3 DNA sequence: TGTGCCATCAGTGATAGGTTGGGGGGCGAAAGATATGGCTACACCTTC. It specifies CAISDRLGGERYGYTF.

The chain couples TRBV24-1 to TRBJ2-3; D may be TRBD1 or TRBD2 (6 bases each). The V gene's germline CDR1 is KGHDR and CDR2 SFDVKD. Trimming removed 2 bases from V and 0 bases from J, with 8 bases in between. This CDR3 has 15 amino acids. CDR3 amino acids: CATSDSGASTDTQYF. The CDR3, as DNA: TGTGCCACCAGTGATTCGGGGGCTAGCACAGATACGCAGTATTTT.

The J gene is TRBJ2-5, the V gene TRBV10-3; 8 positions match TRBD2. There are 13 residues in the CDR3. Germline V gene lookup returns CDR1 ENHRY and CDR2 SYGVKD. The junction had 7 bases not matched to a gene; V was cut back by 8 bases and J by 5 bases. CDR3 loop: CAIAPGREETQYF. The CDR3, as DNA: TGTGCCATCGCCCCCGGGAGGGAGGAGACCCAGTACTTC.

The chain combines TRBV10-3 with TRBJ2-3; D tentatively reads TRBD1 or TRBD2 (6 bases each). Germline CDR1 ENHRY, CDR2 SYGVKD. V lost 3 bases to trimming and J lost 6 bases, with 13 bases between them. This CDR3 has 14 residues. CDR3 DNA: TGTGCCATCAGTGACAAGGGGGAGGTTGATACGCAGTATTTT. Its protein product is CAISDKGEVDTQYF.

The CDR3 region has the DNA TGTGCCAGCAGCCCGCTGGGGCTAGCGGGGAACTACGAGCAGTACTTC. This sequence encodes CASSPLGLAGNYEQYF. The chain employs TRBV4-2 and TRBJ2-7; 9 positions agree with TRBD2. V gave up 4 bases and J gave up 3 bases; unmatched junction bases: 10. Germline CDR1 and CDR2: LGHNA and YNFKEQ. The CDR3 sequence is 16 residues long.

This clone was picked up a small number of times. V usage is TRBV6-5 and J usage is TRBJ1-5; 8 bases fit TRBD1. Germline V lookup: CDR1 MNHEY, CDR2 SVGAGI. V was clipped by 2 bases and J by 6 bases; unmatched bases: 3. The CDR3 length is 14 residues. In nucleotides, the CDR3 is TGTGCCAGCAGTTACGACAGGGGAGGTCAGCCCCAGCATTTT. Its translation is CASSYDRGGQPQHF.